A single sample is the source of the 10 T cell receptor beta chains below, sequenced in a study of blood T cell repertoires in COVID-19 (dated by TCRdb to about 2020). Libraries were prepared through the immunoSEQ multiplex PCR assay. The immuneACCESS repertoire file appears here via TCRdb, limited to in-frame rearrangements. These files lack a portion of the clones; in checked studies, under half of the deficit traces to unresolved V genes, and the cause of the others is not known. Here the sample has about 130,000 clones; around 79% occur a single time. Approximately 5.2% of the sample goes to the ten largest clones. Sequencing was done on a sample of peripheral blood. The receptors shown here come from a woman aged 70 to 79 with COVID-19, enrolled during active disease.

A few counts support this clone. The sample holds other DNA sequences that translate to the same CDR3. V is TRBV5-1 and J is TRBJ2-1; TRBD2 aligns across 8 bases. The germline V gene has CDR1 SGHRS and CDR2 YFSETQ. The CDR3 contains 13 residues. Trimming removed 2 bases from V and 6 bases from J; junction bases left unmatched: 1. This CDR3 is CASSLGTSNEQFF. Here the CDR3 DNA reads TGCGCCAGCAGCTTAGGGACTAGCAATGAGCAGTTCTTC.

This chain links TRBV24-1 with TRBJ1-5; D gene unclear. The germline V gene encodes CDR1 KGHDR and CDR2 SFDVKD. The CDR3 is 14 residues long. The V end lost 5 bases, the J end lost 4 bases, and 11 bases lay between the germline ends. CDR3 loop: CATSVGGGNQPQHF. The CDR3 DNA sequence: TGTGCCACCAGTGTGGGCGGCGGGAATCAGCCCCAGCATTTT.

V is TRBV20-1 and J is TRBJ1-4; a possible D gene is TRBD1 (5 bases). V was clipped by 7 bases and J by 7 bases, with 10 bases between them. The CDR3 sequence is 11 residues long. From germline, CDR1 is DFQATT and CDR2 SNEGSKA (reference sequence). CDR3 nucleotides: TGCAGTGGCAGGGTTGGTGAAAAACTGTTTTTT. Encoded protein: CSGRVGEKLFF.

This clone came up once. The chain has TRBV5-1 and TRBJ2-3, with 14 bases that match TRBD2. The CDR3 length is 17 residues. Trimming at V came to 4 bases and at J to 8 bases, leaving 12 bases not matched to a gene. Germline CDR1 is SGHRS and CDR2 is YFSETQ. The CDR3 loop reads CASSEGLAGALGVTQYF. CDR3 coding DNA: TGCGCCAGCAGCGAGGGACTAGCGGGGGCCCTCGGAGTTACGCAGTATTTT.

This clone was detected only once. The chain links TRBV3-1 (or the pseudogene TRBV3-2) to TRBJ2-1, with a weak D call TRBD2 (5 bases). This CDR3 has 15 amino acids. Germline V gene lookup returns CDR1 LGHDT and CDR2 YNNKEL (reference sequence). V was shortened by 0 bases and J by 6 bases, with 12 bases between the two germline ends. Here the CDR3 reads CASSQEFRRGNEQFF. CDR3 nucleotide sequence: TGTGCCAGCAGCCAAGAATTCCGTCGGGGCAATGAGCAGTTCTTC.

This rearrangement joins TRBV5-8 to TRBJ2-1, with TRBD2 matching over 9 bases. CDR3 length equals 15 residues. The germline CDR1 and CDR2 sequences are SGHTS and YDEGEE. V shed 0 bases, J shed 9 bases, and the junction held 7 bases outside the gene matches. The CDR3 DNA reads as TGTGCCAGCAGCTTGGGGCGGGGGGGCCCCGGTGAGCAGTTCTTC. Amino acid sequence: CASSLGRGGPGEQFF. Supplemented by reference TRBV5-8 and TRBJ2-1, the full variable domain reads EAGVTQSPTHLIKTRGQQATLRCSPISGHTSVYWYQQALGLGLQFLLWYDEGEERNRGNFPPRFSGRQFPNYSSELNVNALELEDSALYLCASSLGRGGPGEQFFGPGTRLTVL.

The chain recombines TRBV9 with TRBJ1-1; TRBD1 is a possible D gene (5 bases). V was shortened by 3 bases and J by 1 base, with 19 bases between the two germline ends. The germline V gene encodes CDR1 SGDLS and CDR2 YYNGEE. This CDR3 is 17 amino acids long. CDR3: CASSARGLGSPNTEAFF. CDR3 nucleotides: TGTGCCAGCAGCGCAAGGGGTCTGGGGTCGCCGAACACTGAAGCTTTCTTT.

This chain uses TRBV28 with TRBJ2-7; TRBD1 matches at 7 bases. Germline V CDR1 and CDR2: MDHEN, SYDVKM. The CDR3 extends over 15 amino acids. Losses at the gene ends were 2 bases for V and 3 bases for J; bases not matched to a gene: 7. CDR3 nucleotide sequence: TGTGCCAGCAGTTTAGTAGGACAGGCGGACTACGAGCAGTACTTC. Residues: CASSLVGQADYEQYF.

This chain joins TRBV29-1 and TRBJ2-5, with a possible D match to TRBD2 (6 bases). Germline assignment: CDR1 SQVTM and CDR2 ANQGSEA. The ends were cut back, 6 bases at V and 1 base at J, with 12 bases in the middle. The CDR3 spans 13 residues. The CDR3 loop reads CSVGGRFQETQYF. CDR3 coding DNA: TGCAGCGTGGGGGGTAGGTTCCAAGAGACCCAGTACTTC.

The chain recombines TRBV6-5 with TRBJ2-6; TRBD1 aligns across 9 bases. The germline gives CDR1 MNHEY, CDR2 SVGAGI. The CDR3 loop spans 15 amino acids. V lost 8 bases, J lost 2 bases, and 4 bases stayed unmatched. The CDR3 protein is CASGTGRPGANVLTF. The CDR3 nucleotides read TGTGCCAGCGGGACAGGGCGCCCTGGGGCCAACGTCCTGACTTTC.